This T cell receptor beta chain stems from a study of shared clonotypes between healthy human individuals. CDR1 and CDR2 from the germline V gene are SGDLS and YYNGEE. Trimming at V came to 0 bases and at J to 5 bases, leaving 7 bases not matched to a gene. This CDR3 comprises 16 residues. Naive CD8 cells, CD45RO-negative and positively selected for CCR7, excluded terminally differentiated effector memory CD45RA+ cells. TCRdb's table, derived via immunoSEQ multiplex PCR, lists solely in-frame clones and lacks some. This table holds just over 2,000,000 clones, around 96% found once. Sequencing was performed on naive CD8+ T cells sorted from blood. V and J are TRBV9 and TRBJ2-7, with TRBD2 matching over 11 bases. This TCR derives from a man aged 18 to 29 in good health. The CDR3 region is CASSVGSSGRSDEQYF. CDR3 DNA sequence: TGTGCCAGCAGCGTAGGTTCTAGCGGGAGGAGCGACGAGCAGTACTTC.